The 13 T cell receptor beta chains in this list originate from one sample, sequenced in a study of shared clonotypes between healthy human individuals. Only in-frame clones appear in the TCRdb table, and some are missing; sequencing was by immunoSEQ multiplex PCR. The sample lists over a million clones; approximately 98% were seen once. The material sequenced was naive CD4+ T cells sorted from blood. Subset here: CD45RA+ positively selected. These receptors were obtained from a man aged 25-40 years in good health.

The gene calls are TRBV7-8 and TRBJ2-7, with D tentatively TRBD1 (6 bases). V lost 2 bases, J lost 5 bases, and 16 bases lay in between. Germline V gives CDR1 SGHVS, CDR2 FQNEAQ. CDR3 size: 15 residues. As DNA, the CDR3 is TGTGCCAGCAGCTTACAGTGGGACACCGTTCACGAGCAGTACTTC. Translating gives CASSLQWDTVHEQYF.

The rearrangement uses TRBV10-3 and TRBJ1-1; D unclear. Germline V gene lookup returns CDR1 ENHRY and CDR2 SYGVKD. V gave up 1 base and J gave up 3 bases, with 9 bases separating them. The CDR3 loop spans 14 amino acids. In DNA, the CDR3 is TGTGCCATCAGTGAGTTTAGGGTTGACACTGAAGCTTTCTTT. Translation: CAISEFRVDTEAFF.

CDR3 sequence: CASGLVPSGRRTGELFF. The CDR3 nucleotides read TGTGCTAGTGGTTTGGTCCCTAGCGGGAGGAGAACCGGGGAGCTGTTTTTT. The rearrangement uses TRBV12-5 and TRBJ2-2; 11 bases align to TRBD2. Germline V CDR1 and CDR2: LGHNT, FRNRAP. The ends lost 0 bases at V and 5 bases at J; junction bases unmatched: 5. CDR3 size: 17 residues. Based on the CDR3 plus reference TRBV12-5 and TRBJ2-2, the full variable domain is DARVTQTPRHKVTEMGQEVTMRCQPILGHNTVFWYRQTMMQGLELLAYFRNRAPLDDSGMPKDRFSAEMPDATLATLKIQPSEPRDSAVYFCASGLVPSGRRTGELFFGEGSRLTVL.

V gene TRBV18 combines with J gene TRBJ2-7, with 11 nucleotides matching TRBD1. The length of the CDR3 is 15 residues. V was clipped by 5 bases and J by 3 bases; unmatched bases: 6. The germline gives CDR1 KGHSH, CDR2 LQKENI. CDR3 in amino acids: CASSNGQGAYYEQYF. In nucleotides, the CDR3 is TGTGCCAGCTCAAACGGACAGGGGGCTTACTACGAGCAGTACTTC.

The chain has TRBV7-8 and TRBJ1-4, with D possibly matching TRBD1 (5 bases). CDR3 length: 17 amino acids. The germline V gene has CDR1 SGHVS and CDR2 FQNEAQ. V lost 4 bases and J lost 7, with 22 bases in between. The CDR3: CASSSRIGGGASEKLFF. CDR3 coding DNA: TGTGCCAGCAGCTCGCGAATCGGTGGGGGTGCAAGTGAAAAACTGTTTTTT.

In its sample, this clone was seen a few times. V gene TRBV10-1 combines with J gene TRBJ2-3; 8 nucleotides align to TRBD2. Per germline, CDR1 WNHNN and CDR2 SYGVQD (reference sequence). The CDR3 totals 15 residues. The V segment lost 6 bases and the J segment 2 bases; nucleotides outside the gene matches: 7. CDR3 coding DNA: TGCGCCAGCAGCGGCGGGAGGAGTCTCACAGATACGCAGTATTTT. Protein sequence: CASSGGRSLTDTQYF.

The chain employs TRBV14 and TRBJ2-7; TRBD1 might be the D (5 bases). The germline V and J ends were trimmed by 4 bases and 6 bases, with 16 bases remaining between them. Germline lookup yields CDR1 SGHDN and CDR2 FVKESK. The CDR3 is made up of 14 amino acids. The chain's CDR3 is CASSLGHGVGEQYF. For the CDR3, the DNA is TGTGCCAGCAGCCTTGGACACGGAGTCGGCGAGCAGTACTTC.

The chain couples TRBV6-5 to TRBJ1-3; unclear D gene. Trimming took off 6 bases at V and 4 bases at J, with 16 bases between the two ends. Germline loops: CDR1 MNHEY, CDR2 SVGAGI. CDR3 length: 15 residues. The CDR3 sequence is CASSFVGGPGNTIYF. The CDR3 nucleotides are TGTGCCAGCAGCTTCGTAGGAGGGCCCGGAAACACCATATATTTT.

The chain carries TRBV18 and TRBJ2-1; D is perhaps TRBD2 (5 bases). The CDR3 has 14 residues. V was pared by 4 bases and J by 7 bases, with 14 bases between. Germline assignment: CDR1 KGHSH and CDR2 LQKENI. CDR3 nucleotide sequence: TGTGCCAGCTCACTAGTGGGAGCAAAGAATGAGCAGTTCTTC. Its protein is CASSLVGAKNEQFF.

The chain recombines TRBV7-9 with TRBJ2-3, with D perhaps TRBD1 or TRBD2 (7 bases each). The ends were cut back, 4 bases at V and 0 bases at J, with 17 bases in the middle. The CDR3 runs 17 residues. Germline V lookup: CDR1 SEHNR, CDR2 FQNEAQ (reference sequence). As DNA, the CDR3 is TGTGCCAGCAGCTCCAGGGGGAGCGGGACAAGCACAGATACGCAGTATTTT. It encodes CASSSRGSGTSTDTQYF.

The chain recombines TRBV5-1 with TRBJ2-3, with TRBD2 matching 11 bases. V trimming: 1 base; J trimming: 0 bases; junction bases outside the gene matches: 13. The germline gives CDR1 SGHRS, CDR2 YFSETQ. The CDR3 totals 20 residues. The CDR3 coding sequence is TGCGCCAGCAGCTTGCCGAAGCTAGCGGGAGGACCTTCTAGCACAGATACGCAGTATTTT. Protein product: CASSLPKLAGGPSSTDTQYF.

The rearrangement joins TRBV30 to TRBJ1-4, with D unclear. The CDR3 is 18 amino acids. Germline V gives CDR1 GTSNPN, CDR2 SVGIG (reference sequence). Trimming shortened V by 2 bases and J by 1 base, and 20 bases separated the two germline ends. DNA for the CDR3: TGTGCCTGGAGTTGGTCCCGGACCGGAAGGCGAACTAATGAAAAACTGTTTTTT. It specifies CAWSWSRTGRRTNEKLFF. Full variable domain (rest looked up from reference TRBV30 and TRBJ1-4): SQTIHQWPATLVQPVGSPLSLECTVEGTSNPNLYWYRQAAGRGLQLLFYSVGIGQISSEVPQNLSASRPQDRQFILSSKKLLLSDSGFYLCAWSWSRTGRRTNEKLFFGSGTQLSVL.

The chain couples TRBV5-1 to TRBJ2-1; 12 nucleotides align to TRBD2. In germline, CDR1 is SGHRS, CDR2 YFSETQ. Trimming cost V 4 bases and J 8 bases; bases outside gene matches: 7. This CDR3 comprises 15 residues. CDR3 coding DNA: TGCGCCAGCAGCGACCCTAGCGGGAGGGCCCATGAGCAGTTCTTC. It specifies CASSDPSGRAHEQFF.